This T cell receptor beta chain was recovered during a study of T cells after somatic rescue of genetic block. Germline CDR1 is SGHVS and CDR2 is FNYEAQ. CDR3 length equals 16 residues. Trimming removed 4 bases from V and 8 bases from J; junction bases left unmatched: 10. Some clones are missing from TCRdb's copy, which holds only in-frame ones; the method was immunoSEQ multiplex PCR. The sample carries tens of thousands of clones, roughly 90% recorded once. This chain connects TRBV7-6 to TRBJ1-4; 10 bases match TRBD1. Sequenced sample: peripheral blood mononuclear cells (PBMCs). The TCR sequence derives from a man aged 35-49 years. The DNA for the CDR3 is TGTGCCAGCAGCTCCATCCGGGACAGGGGTGGCGAAAAACTGTTTTTT. Its translation is CASSSIRDRGGEKLFF.